A single sample gave rise to the 23 T cell receptor beta chains below, sequenced in a study of blood T cell repertoires in COVID-19. The method was immunoSEQ multiplex PCR; TCRdb's version includes in-frame clones alone and lacks a portion of them. This sample carries some 120,000 clones, around 88% of them seen once, and the ten largest clones take roughly 4.9%. Material for sequencing was peripheral blood. The receptor source for this set is a human donor in a cohort sampled during active COVID-19.

The chain has TRBV4-3 and TRBJ1-4; 9 nucleotides align to TRBD1. This CDR3 is 15 amino acids long. V lost 1 base to trimming and J lost 10 bases; unmatched junction nucleotides: 7. The germline CDR1 and CDR2 sequences are LGHNA and YSLEER. The CDR3 nucleotides read TGCGCCAGCAGCCAAGGGGACAGGGATTATGGAAAACTGTTTTTT. Its protein is CASSQGDRDYGKLFF.

This clone appeared once. The gene calls are TRBV5-6 and TRBJ1-2; TRBD1 agrees at 7 bases. This CDR3 region has 14 residues. The trim removed 0 bases at V and 6 bases at J, leaving 5 bases unmatched. Germline V gene lookup returns CDR1 SGHDT and CDR2 YYEEEE. CDR3 sequence: CASSLGQGRNGYTF. CDR3 bases: TGTGCCAGCAGCTTGGGACAGGGAAGAAATGGCTACACCTTC.

The chain joins TRBV10-3 to TRBJ2-7; TRBD2 matches 8 bases. CDR1 is ENHRY and CDR2 is SYGVKD in the germline V gene. This CDR3 is built from 15 residues. V dropped 5 bases and J dropped 0; count of bases not matched to a gene: 6. CDR3 nucleotide sequence: TGTGCCATCAGTAAACCCGGGACTAGCTCCTACGAGCAGTACTTC. Its protein is CAISKPGTSSYEQYF.

The rearrangement joins TRBV28 to TRBJ2-6, with 10 positions matching TRBD1. Trimming cost V 6 bases and J 4 bases; bases outside gene matches: 3. Germline V CDR1 and CDR2: MDHEN, SYDVKM. The CDR3 sequence is 15 residues long. For the CDR3, the DNA is TGTGCCAGCAGCCGACAGGGGGCAGGGGCCAACGTCCTGACTTTC. Protein: CASSRQGAGANVLTF.

In its sample, this clone was seen once. The chain employs TRBV12-3 or TRBV12-4 and TRBJ1-1, with D unclear. Between the trimmed V and J ends, which lost 6 bases and 1 base, there was a span of 9 bases. This CDR3 contains 13 residues. The CDR3 here is CASSRTANTEAFF. CDR3 sequence (DNA): TGTGCCAGCAGCCGCACAGCGAACACTGAAGCTTTCTTT.

In regard to this clone: Different DNA sequences within this sample yield the same CDR3. The chain carries TRBV5-1 and TRBJ2-7; D is unresolved. V dropped 0 bases and J dropped 6 bases, with 4 bases sitting between them. The germline V gene has CDR1 SGHRS and CDR2 YFSETQ. The CDR3 runs to 11 residues. The CDR3 sequence: CASSLAGEQYF. The CDR3 DNA sequence: TGCGCCAGCAGCTTGGCCGGCGAGCAGTACTTC. Variable domain in full (rest from reference TRBV5-1 and TRBJ2-7): KAGVTQTPRYLIKTRGQQVTLSCSPISGHRSVSWYQQTPGQGLQFLFEYFSETQRNKGNFPGRFSGRQFSNSRSEMNVSTLELGDSALYLCASSLAGEQYFGPGTRLTVT.

J is TRBJ2-1 and V is TRBV4-3, with D maybe TRBD1 (6 bases). Germline V gene data show CDR1 as LGHNA and CDR2 as YSLEER. The CDR3 runs to 12 residues. V lost 3 bases and J lost 10, with 10 bases in between. The CDR3 reads CASSHTGTEQFF. CDR3 in DNA: TGCGCCAGCAGCCACACCGGGACAGAGCAGTTCTTC.

CDR3 sequence: CASSLGPLPYNEQFF. For the CDR3, the DNA is TGTGCCAGCAGCTTAGGCCCCCTACCTTACAATGAGCAGTTCTTC. The chain carries TRBV13 and TRBJ2-1, with no clear D. Trimming shortened V by 0 bases and J by 4 bases, and 10 bases separated the two germline ends. This CDR3 spans 15 amino acids. Germline V gene lookup returns CDR1 PRHDT and CDR2 FYEKMQ (reference sequence).

This chain links TRBV3-1 (or the pseudogene TRBV3-2) with TRBJ2-3, with D possibly matching TRBD1 (6 bases). The CDR3 length is 18 residues. Looked up from germline, CDR1 is LGHDT and CDR2 is YNNKEL (reference sequence). V lost 2 bases and J 2 bases, leaving 20 bases between the germline ends. The CDR3 bases are TGTGCCAGCAGCCAAACGAGGGCGAGGACAGTTATCACAGATACGCAGTATTTT. It translates to CASSQTRARTVITDTQYF.

The chain carries TRBV5-8 and TRBJ1-2, with D possibly TRBD1 on 5 matching bases. V was clipped by 2 bases and J by 8 bases, with 19 bases between them. Germline V gives CDR1 SGHTS, CDR2 YDEGEE. The CDR3 is 15 amino acids. The CDR3 coding sequence is TGTGCCAGCAGCTTTTGGGACTCCCCCTCGGGGGGCTACACCTTC. Amino acids: CASSFWDSPSGGYTF.

The chain is built from TRBV15 and TRBJ2-3; possible D gene TRBD1, 5 bases. CDR1 LNHNV and CDR2 YYDKDF come from the germline V gene (reference sequence). CDR3 length: 18 residues. V was cut by 0 bases and J by 1 base, with 17 bases left in between. The CDR3 here is CATSRDFKWQGCTDTQYF. The CDR3 DNA is TGTGCCACCAGCAGAGATTTCAAGTGGCAGGGATGCACAGATACGCAGTATTTT.

CDR3 nucleotides: TGTGCCAGCATTGGTTCAACTAACACTGAAGCTTTCTTT. Translating gives CASIGSTNTEAFF. The V and J genes are TRBV2 and TRBJ1-1, with D uncertain. The CDR3 sequence is 13 residues long. The V and J ends lost 7 bases and 2 bases respectively, with 11 bases between them. CDR1 SNHLY and CDR2 FYNNEI come from the germline V gene.

This chain uses TRBV27 with TRBJ2-7, with TRBD1 matching 8 bases. The trim removed 2 bases at V and 6 bases at J, leaving 6 bases unmatched. Germline assignment: CDR1 MNHEY and CDR2 SMNVEV (reference sequence). This CDR3 contains 14 residues. Written as DNA, the CDR3 is TGTGCCAGCAGTTTACATGACAGGGGTGGCGAGCAGTACTTC. Encoded protein: CASSLHDRGGEQYF.

V gene TRBV6-2 or TRBV6-3 combines with J gene TRBJ1-2, with 8 bases fitting TRBD1. This CDR3 contains 16 residues. V was pared by 2 bases and J by 5 bases, with 10 bases of the junction left unmatched. Germline V gives CDR1 MNHEY, CDR2 SVGEGT. The CDR3 loop reads CASSYQFGQGGYGYTF. Written as DNA, the CDR3 is TGTGCCAGCAGTTACCAATTCGGACAGGGCGGATATGGCTACACCTTC.

The chain carries TRBV28 and TRBJ1-5; weak D call: TRBD1 (5 bases). Trimming removed 7 bases at V and 0 bases at J, with 13 bases between. The CDR3 has 15 residues. CDR1 and CDR2 from the germline V gene are MDHEN and SYDVKM. The CDR3, as DNA: TGTGCCAGCATAAGGGGCCTCTATAGCAATCAGCCCCAGCATTTT. Encoded protein: CASIRGLYSNQPQHF.

J is TRBJ2-6 and V is TRBV3-1 (or the pseudogene TRBV3-2); 11 bases map to TRBD2. CDR1 is LGHDT and CDR2 is YNNKEL in the germline V gene (reference sequence). After removal of 4 bases from V and 0 bases from J, the junction contained 2 bases not matched to a gene. The CDR3 has 17 residues. The CDR3 bases are TGTGCCAGCAGCCTGACTAGCGGGATCTCTGGGGCCAACGTCCTGACTTTC. This gives the protein CASSLTSGISGANVLTF.

The V and J genes are TRBV2 and TRBJ2-6; D possibly corresponds to TRBD2 (7 bases). Trimming cost V 8 bases and J 1 base, with 9 bases left between them. The CDR3 loop spans 14 amino acids. The germline CDR1 and CDR2 sequences are SNHLY and FYNNEI. CDR3 loop: CASGGASGANVLTF. CDR3 DNA sequence: TGTGCCAGCGGGGGGGCGTCTGGGGCCAACGTCCTGACTTTC.

The rearrangement joins TRBV6-5 to TRBJ2-5, with 8 bases that match TRBD2. This CDR3 comprises 14 residues. Germline lookup yields CDR1 MNHEY and CDR2 SVGAGI. Trimming took 5 bases from V and 2 from J; bases not matched to a gene: 4. This CDR3 reads CASSRLASQETQYF. CDR3 bases: TGTGCCAGCAGTCGACTAGCGTCGCAAGAGACCCAGTACTTC.

The gene calls are TRBV6-1 and TRBJ2-1, with D possibly being TRBD1 (6 bases). Germline CDR1 and CDR2: MNHNS and SASEGT. The CDR3 has 16 amino acids. Trimming left V 1 base short and J 3 bases short, with 13 bases between. The CDR3 spells CASSEGTVVYYNEQFF. In nucleotides, the CDR3 is TGTGCCAGCAGTGAAGGGACAGTCGTTTACTACAATGAGCAGTTCTTC.

The V and J genes are TRBV13 and TRBJ2-4; weak D call: TRBD2 (6 bases). CDR1 and CDR2 from the germline V gene are PRHDT and FYEKMQ (reference sequence). The CDR3 spans 16 residues. V was clipped by 7 bases and J by 5 bases, with 21 bases between them. The CDR3: CASTKSGTWTQNIQYF. In nucleotides, the CDR3 is TGTGCCAGCACCAAATCCGGGACTTGGACACAAAACATTCAGTACTTC.

The rearrangement links TRBV12-3 or TRBV12-4 to TRBJ1-1; D unclear. The CDR3 is 13 amino acids. V was shortened by 2 bases and J by 6 bases, with 10 bases between the two germline ends. As DNA, the CDR3 is TGTGCCAGCAGTTTATATCAGTACCCTGAAGCTTTCTTT. Its translation is CASSLYQYPEAFF.

The V call is TRBV18, the J call TRBJ1-2; D might be TRBD1 (6 bases). Deletions cut 2 bases from V and 5 bases from J, with 9 bases between. This CDR3 is 13 amino acids long. Per germline, CDR1 KGHSH and CDR2 LQKENI. The CDR3 loop reads CASSPGQGYGYTF. The DNA of the CDR3 is TGTGCCAGCTCACCAGGGCAGGGGTATGGCTACACCTTC.

The gene calls are TRBV11-2 and TRBJ2-1, with D tentatively TRBD2 (6 bases). With 2 bases removed from V and 3 bases from J, the gap between germline ends came to 17 bases. This CDR3 contains 17 residues. Germline values: CDR1 SGHAT, CDR2 FQNNGV. CDR3 sequence: CASSLKVAGSVYNEQFF. In DNA form, the CDR3 reads TGTGCCAGCAGCTTAAAGGTGGCCGGGAGCGTCTACAATGAGCAGTTCTTC.